The 13 T cell receptor beta chains in this list originate from one sample, sequenced in a study of T cells in Graves' hyperthyroidism and ophthalmopathy (dated by TCRdb to the late 2010s). Library generation was performed with multiplex PCR. The instrument given in TCRdb is Illumina HiSeq 2000. The TCR beta CDR3 regions were amplified from RNA transcripts. A first-round RT-PCR of the TCR CDR3 used the HTBI primer set with the Qiagen OneStep RT-PCR kit. The raw public data were reprocessed by TCRdb itself: fastp quality trimming at Q25, MiXCR clonotype calling, in-frame beta chains only. One record per CDR3 amino acid sequence lists the most common genes and DNA. The sample table shows 450,000 to 700,000 distinct CDR3 sequences, and about 45% are seen once. The ten largest clonotypes hold under 20% of the sample. Sequencing was carried out using peripheral blood or thyroid tissue (not recorded which). These receptors all stem from an adult woman with Graves' disease, either hyperthyroidism or ophthalmopathy (not recorded which).

The chain links TRBV2 to TRBJ2-7, with 8 bases lining up with TRBD1. The CDR3 is 15 amino acids. Germline V gene data show CDR1 as SNHLY and CDR2 as FYNNEI. After removal of 8 bases from V and 2 bases from J, the junction contained 11 bases not matched to a gene. CDR3 DNA sequence: TGTGCCAGCTCAGAAGGACAGGGCAAGCCCTACGAGCAGTACTTC. Translated: CASSEGQGKPYEQYF.

The sample holds many counts of this clonotype. The chain uses TRBV9 and TRBJ2-7; TRBD2 might be the D (5 bases). This CDR3 comprises 14 residues. Germline values: CDR1 SGDLS, CDR2 YYNGEE. Trimming removed 3 bases at V and 9 bases at J, with 19 bases between. DNA for the CDR3: TGTGCCAGCAGCGACTCGGACGGAGCGGTGCGGCAGTACTTC. Amino acids: CASSDSDGAVRQYF.

This clonotype has ten or more counts. This sequence joins TRBV5-6 and TRBJ1-2, with D hard to call. V was clipped by 2 bases and J by 4 bases, with 12 bases between them. CDR3 length equals 14 residues. The germline V gene has CDR1 SGHDT and CDR2 YYEEEE. The CDR3 DNA reads as TGTGCCAGCAGCTTTCTGATGGCAACCTATGGCTACACCTTC. Amino acid sequence: CASSFLMATYGYTF.

This clonotype was seen a few times. V is TRBV27 and J is TRBJ1-1; D is ambiguous. Trimming pared 0 bases from V and 0 bases from J, leaving 11 bases between. Per germline, CDR1 MNHEY and CDR2 SMNVEV (reference sequence). The CDR3 extends over 16 amino acids. In nucleotides, the CDR3 is TGTGCCAGCAGTTTATCCACAGTTCGGTTGAACACTGAAGCTTTCTTT. Protein product: CASSLSTVRLNTEAFF.

In this sample, this clonotype turned up once. V is TRBV7-7 and J is TRBJ2-5; no definite D call. The CDR3 has 15 residues. Germline values: CDR1 SSHAT, CDR2 FNYEAQ (reference sequence). The CDR3 sequence: CARRRPPRSQETQYF. The CDR3 DNA sequence: TGTGCTAGGCGGCGCCCCCCGCGGAGCCAAGAGACCCAGTACTTC.

The rearrangement links TRBV7-2 to TRBJ2-7, with 10 bases lining up with TRBD1. The V segment lost 10 bases and the J segment 6 bases; nucleotides outside the gene matches: 9. This CDR3 is built from 13 residues. The V gene's germline CDR1 is SGHTA and CDR2 FQGNSA. The CDR3 spells CATLDRGESEQYF. The CDR3 bases are TGTGCCACCTTGGACAGGGGGGAAAGCGAGCAGTACTTC.

This clonotype was found many times. The J gene is TRBJ1-3, the V gene TRBV10-3; D is unresolved. Trimming left V 4 bases short and J 0 bases short, with 7 bases between. From germline, CDR1 is ENHRY and CDR2 SYGVKD. The CDR3 contains 14 residues. CDR3 DNA: TGTGCCATCAGTGGCCAGAACTCTGGAAACACCATATATTTT. Protein product: CAISGQNSGNTIYF.

This clonotype has only a few counts. CDR3 residues: CASSARVGGETQYF. Here the CDR3 DNA reads TGCGCCAGCAGTGCTAGAGTAGGGGGGGAGACCCAGTACTTC. The rearrangement links TRBV5-1 to TRBJ2-5, with D possibly called TRBD1 or TRBD2 (6 bases each). The V gene lost 5 bases and the J gene lost 5 bases, with 16 bases spanning the gap. CDR1 SGHRS and CDR2 YFSETQ come from the germline V gene. The CDR3 has 14 amino acids.

This chain joins TRBV28 and TRBJ1-2; the D is unclear. The CDR3 is made up of 13 amino acids. V was trimmed by 8 bases and J by 8 bases, leaving 18 bases between them. CDR1 and CDR2 (germline): MDHEN, SYDVKM. CDR3 sequence reads: CASHSPWARGYTF. DNA of the CDR3: TGTGCCAGCCACTCCCCCTGGGCGCGCGGCTACACCTTC.

The sample holds a few counts of this clonotype. The chain links TRBV2 to TRBJ1-1; D ambiguous. CDR3 length: 13 residues. The germline V gene encodes CDR1 SNHLY and CDR2 FYNNEI. The CDR3 nucleotides read TGTGAGTACTTGGGAGGGATGAACACTGAAGCTTTCTTT. It yields the protein CEYLGGMNTEAFF. Based on the CDR3 plus reference TRBV2 and TRBJ1-1, the full variable domain is EPEVTQTPSHQVTQMGQEVILRCVPISNHLYFYWYRQILGQKVEFLVSFYNNEISEKSEIFDDQFSVERPDGSNFTLKIRSTKLEDSAMYFCEYLGGMNTEAFFGQGTRLTVV.

This clonotype was recorded only once. With a much larger clone just one base away, this may be a read error. The genes are TRBV7-3 and TRBJ1-2; possible D gene TRBD1, 5 bases. Between the trimmed V and J ends, which lost 6 bases and 6 bases, there was a span of 23 bases. The CDR3 length is 16 residues. Germline-derived CDR1 and CDR2 are SGHTA and FQGTGA. CDR3 in amino acids: CASSSIRESALHGYTF. In DNA form, the CDR3 reads TGTGCCAGCAGTTCAATCAGGGAGTCGGCCCTGCATGGCTACACCTTC. Full variable domain (rest looked up from reference TRBV7-3 and TRBJ1-2): GAGVSQTPSNKVTEKGKYVELRCDPISGHTALYWYRQSLGQGPEFLIYFQGTGAADDSGLPNDRFFAVRPEGSVSTLKIQRTERGDSAVYLCASSSIRESALHGYTFGSGTRLTVV.

Ten or more counts support this clonotype. Here the CDR3 DNA reads TGCGCCAGCAGCTTCGGGCACCTCAGTGGCTACACCTTC. Protein product: CASSFGHLSGYTF. The V call is TRBV10-2, the J call TRBJ1-2; the D is unclear. With 6 bases removed from V and 7 bases from J, the gap between germline ends came to 15 bases. Looked up from germline, CDR1 is WSHSY and CDR2 is SAAADI. This CDR3 is 13 amino acids long.

At least ten counts were recorded for this clonotype. The gene calls are TRBV7-3 and TRBJ1-1, with D maybe TRBD1 (5 bases). Germline V lookup: CDR1 SGHTA, CDR2 FQGTGA. The CDR3 has 13 residues. V gave up 5 bases and J gave up 1 base, with 8 bases separating them. CDR3 nucleotides: TGTGCCAGCAGCCGTACAGGGAACACTGAAGCTTTCTTT. It specifies CASSRTGNTEAFF.